The source of this T cell receptor (beta chain) is a study of chemoradiotherapy in HPV16-positive cancers. Overall study findings and caveats: Candidate HPV-specific clones and E7-related TCR motifs grew in tumor during treatment. Functional assays defining HPV-specific T cells used only a couple of HPV16-positive patients.

Germline V lookup: CDR1 SGHTA, CDR2 FQGNSA. The J segment lost 5 bases and the V segment lost 5 bases, leaving 3 bases of the junction unmatched. CDR3 size: 12 residues. Details on this clone: Antigen specificity is unknown.

Generated by immunoSEQ multiplex PCR, the TCRdb table keeps only in-frame clones and is missing some. The sample holds 40,000 to 65,000 clones; roughly nine tenths are singletons and the top ten take around 3.5%. The chain has TRBV7-2 and TRBJ2-7, with 7 bases matching TRBD2. This sequence was found in a human donor with HPV-associated anogenital cancer. This material consisted of blood, taken from a patient who underwent chemoradiotherapy. The CDR3 nucleotides are TGTGCCAGCAGCCCGGGGGGAGACGAGCAGTACTTC. As protein: CASSPGGDEQYF.